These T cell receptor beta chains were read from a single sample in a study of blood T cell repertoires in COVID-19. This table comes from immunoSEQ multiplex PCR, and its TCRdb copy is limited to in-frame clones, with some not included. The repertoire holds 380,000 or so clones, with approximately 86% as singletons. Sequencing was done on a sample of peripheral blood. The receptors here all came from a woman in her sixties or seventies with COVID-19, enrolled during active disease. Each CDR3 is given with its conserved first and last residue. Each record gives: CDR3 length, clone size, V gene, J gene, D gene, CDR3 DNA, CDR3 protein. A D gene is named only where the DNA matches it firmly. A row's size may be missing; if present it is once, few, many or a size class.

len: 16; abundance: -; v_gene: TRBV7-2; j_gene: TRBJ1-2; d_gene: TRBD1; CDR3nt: TGTGCCAGCAGCTTAGGAATCCAGGGGGCAAACTATGGCTACACCTTC; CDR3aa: CASSLGIQGANYGYTF
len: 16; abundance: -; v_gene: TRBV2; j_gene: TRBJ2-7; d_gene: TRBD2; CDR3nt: TGTGCCAGCAGGGATGAGATAGGACTAGGGAAGGACGAGCAGTACTTC; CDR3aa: CASRDEIGLGKDEQYF
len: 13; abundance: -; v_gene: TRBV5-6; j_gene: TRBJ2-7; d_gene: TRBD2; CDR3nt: TGTGCCAGCAGCTTCGGGACTACGTACGAGCAGTACTTC; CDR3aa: CASSFGTTYEQYF
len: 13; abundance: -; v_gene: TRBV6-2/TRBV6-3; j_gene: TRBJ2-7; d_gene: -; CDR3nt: TGTGCCAGCAGTCTCGCAGAGGGATACGAGCAGTACTTC; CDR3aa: CASSLAEGYEQYF
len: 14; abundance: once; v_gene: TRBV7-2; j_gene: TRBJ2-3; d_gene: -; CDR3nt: TGTGCCAGCAGCTCGCTCCCCTTGTCGCGTGAGCAGTATTTT; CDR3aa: CASSSLPLSREQYF
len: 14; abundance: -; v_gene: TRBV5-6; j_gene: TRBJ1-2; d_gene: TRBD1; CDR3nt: TGTGCCAGCAGCACACAGGGGTTTATCTATGGCTACACCTTC; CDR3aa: CASSTQGFIYGYTF
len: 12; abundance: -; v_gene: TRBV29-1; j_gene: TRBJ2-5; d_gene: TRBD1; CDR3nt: TGCAGCGTACCGGGACAGGATGAGACCCAGTACTTC; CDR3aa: CSVPGQDETQYF
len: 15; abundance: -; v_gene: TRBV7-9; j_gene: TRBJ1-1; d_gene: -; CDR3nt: TGTGCCAGCAGCCTCGCGCGACTATCGGCCACTGAAGCTTTCTTT; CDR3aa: CASSLARLSATEAFF
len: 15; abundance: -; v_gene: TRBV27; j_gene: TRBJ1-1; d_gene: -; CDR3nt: TGTGCCAGCAGTCTGACGATAACTATGAACACTGAAGCTTTCTTT; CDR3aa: CASSLTITMNTEAFF
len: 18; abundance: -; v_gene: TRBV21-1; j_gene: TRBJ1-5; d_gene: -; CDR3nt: TGTGCCAGCAGCGCCTGGGCCGGGCTGGGGGCTAGCAATCAGCCCCAGCATTTT; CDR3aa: CASSAWAGLGASNQPQHF
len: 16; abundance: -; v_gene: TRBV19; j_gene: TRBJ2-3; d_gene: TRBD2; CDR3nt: TGTGCCAGTAGTCCCCGACTAGCGGGGGGAATAGATACGCAGTATTTT; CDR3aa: CASSPRLAGGIDTQYF
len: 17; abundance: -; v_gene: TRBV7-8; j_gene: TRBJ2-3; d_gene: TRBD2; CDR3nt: TGTGCCAGCAGCTTAGATTCTAGCGGGGCTGTCGCAGATACGCAGTATTTT; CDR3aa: CASSLDSSGAVADTQYF
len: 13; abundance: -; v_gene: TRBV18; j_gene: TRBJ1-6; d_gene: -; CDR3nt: TGTGCCAGCTCATCGGGGGGGGTCGCGGCCCTCCACTTT; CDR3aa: CASSSGGVAALHF
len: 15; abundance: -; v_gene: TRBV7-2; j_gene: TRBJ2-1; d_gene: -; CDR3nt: TGTGCCAGCAGCTTAGTTCGGGGTTCCTACAATGAGCAGTTCTTC; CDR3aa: CASSLVRGSYNEQFF
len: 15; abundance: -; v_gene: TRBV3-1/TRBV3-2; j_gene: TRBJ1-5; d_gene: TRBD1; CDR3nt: TGTGCCAGCAGCCAATTCGAGGGGGCTAATCAGCCCCAGCATTTT; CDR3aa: CASSQFEGANQPQHF
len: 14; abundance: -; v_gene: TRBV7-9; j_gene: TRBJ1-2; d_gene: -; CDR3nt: TGTGCCAGCAGCTCCCGTCGGGGGTGGGGTGGCTACACCTTC; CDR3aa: CASSSRRGWGGYTF
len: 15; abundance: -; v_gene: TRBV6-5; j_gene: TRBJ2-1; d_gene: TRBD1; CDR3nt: TGTGCCAGCAGTCCAAACAGGGGCACTTACAATGAGCAGTTCTTC; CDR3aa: CASSPNRGTYNEQFF
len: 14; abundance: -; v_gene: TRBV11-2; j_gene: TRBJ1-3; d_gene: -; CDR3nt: TGTGCCAGCAGCTTAGCAGGGGCTGGAAACACCATATATTTT; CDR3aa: CASSLAGAGNTIYF
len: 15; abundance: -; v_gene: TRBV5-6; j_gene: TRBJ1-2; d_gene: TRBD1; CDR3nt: TGTGCCAGCAACCTGAACAGGGGTGGGAGCTATGGCTACACCTTC; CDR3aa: CASNLNRGGSYGYTF
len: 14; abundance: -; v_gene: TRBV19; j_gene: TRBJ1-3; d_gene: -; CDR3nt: TGTGCCAGTAGGCCGTACATTGATGGAAACACCATATATTTT; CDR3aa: CASRPYIDGNTIYF
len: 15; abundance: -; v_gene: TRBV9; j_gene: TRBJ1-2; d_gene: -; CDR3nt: TGTGCCAGCAACGACCCCGGGACACCGGGCGGTGGCTACACCTTC; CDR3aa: CASNDPGTPGGGYTF
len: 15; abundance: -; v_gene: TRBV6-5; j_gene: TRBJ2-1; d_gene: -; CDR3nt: TGTGCCAGCAGTTACTGGGCCGATGCTCCCAATGAGCAGTTCTTC; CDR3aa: CASSYWADAPNEQFF
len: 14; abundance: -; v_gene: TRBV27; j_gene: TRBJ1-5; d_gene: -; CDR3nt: TGTGCCAGCAGTTTATCACGAGTGAGTCAGCCCCAGCATTTT; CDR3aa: CASSLSRVSQPQHF
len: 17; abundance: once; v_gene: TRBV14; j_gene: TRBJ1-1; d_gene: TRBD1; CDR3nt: TGTGCCAGCAGCCACGGACAGGGACTGAAGGTTCGGACTGAAGCTTTCTTT; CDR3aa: CASSHGQGLKVRTEAFF
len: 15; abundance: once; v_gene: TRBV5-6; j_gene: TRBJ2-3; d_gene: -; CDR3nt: TGTGCCAGCAGCTTTGGGCTCCTAGCAGGAGATACGCAGTATTTT; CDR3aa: CASSFGLLAGDTQYF
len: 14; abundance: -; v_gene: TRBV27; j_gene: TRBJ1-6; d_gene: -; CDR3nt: TGTGCCAGCAGTTTCTCAAGGGGCTGGTCACCCCTCCACTTT; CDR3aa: CASSFSRGWSPLHF
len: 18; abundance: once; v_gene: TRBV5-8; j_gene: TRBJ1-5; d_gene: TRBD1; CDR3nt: TGTGCCAGCAGCTTGGAGTTGTCAGGGGGCCGAAGCAATCAGCCCCAGCATTTT; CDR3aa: CASSLELSGGRSNQPQHF
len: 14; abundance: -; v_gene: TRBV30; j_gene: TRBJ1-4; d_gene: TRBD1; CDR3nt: TGTGCCTGGAGTGGCGGACAGGGATATGAAAAACTGTTTTTT; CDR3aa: CAWSGGQGYEKLFF
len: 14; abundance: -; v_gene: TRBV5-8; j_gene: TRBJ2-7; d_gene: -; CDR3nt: TGTGCCAGCAGGCCAGGTAGAACGAACTACGAGCAGTACTTC; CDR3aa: CASRPGRTNYEQYF
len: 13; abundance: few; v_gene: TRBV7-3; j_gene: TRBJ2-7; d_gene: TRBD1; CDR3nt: TGTGCCAGCAGTTTGACAGGGATGGACGAGCAGTACTTC; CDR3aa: CASSLTGMDEQYF
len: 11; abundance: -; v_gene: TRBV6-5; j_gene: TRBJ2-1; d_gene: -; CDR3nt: TGTGCCAGTGTTGACAGAAATGAGCAGTTCTTC; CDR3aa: CASVDRNEQFF